One TCR beta chain is described in this entry. This clone was found once. Which antigen it targets is not known. Base quality data are lacking; no much larger clone is found one base away. The CDR1 and CDR2 encoded by the germline V gene are SGHRS and YFSETQ. Compared with germline, V lacks 4 bases and J lacks 2 bases; bases without a gene match: 5. The CDR3 runs 15 residues from the cysteine to the phenylalanine. Solely the CDR3 DNA is kept, with 45 bases framed from the first base. The entire isolated RNA was reverse transcribed using the High Capacity cDNA Reverse Transcription Kit, and thus expressed TCRB transcripts were sequenced. Naive, central memory and regulatory T cell samples underwent deep immunoSEQ sequencing, averaging approximately 3.3 million total reads per sample. Sorted cells were lysed in RLT buffer, and RNA was extracted using DNase-treated RNeasy Micro or Mini kits according to cell number. To prevent cross-contamination, every cell subset was processed on its own, while patient and healthy donor samples were processed together. Using the immunoSEQ multiplex PCR, TCRB sequences were amplified from cDNA into 87-bp fragments spanning the CDR3 region. Sequencing of the amplicons was performed on the Illumina HiSeq platform. The study's processing was this. PCR bias was computationally corrected using synthetic template baselines, reads within Hamming distance 2 were collapsed, and singletons that could not be merged were discarded. Reads were aligned against IMGT to assign V, D and J genes, CDR3 length and insertions or deletions at six rearrangement sites. Within each subset, clonotype counts were normalized to sorted cell number, after which true diversity and Gini coefficients were computed with the tcR R package. Repertoire sharing was quantified using the overlap coefficient calculated on TCRB nucleotide sequences. Imported from immuneACCESS, the table was reduced by TCRdb to in-frame sequences with V and J called. These copies leave out some clones; in studies compared against another copy, an unresolved V gene accounts for under half, and the cause of the remainder is not known. V and J calls and clone size follow that table, whereas D and trimming were derived from the DNA. The sample table lists 60,000 or so clones, 59% of them with a count of one. The biggest ten clones account for about 2.2% of the sample.

This sample was taken from a study of beta chain features in type 1 diabetes (dated by TCRdb to between 2017 and 2018). The study in broad terms: No differences in mean age, gender distribution, total cell number or subset yield were found between patients and healthy donors. A total of 85 million to 140 million sorted cells were examined across all samples, and a strong correlation was observed between cell number per subset and RNA yield. In the study, recently diagnosed type 1 diabetes patients and matched healthy donors were compared on the TCRB repertoires of their sorted circulating CD4+ T cell subsets. Naive and central memory subsets were obtained from all 30 or so donors, but regulatory and stem cell-like memory subsets were isolated from only 8 patients and 8 healthy donors.

Each donor gave one peripheral blood draw, averaging approximately 110 mL, which was collected into heparinised tubes. A BD FACSAria II was used to sort naive, central memory, regulatory and stem cell-like memory CD4+ T cells with a panel that included CD45RO, CCR7, CD25, CD127, CD95 and CD27. Purity was above 95% for every sorted population. PBMCs were separated immediately by Lymphoprep density gradient centrifugation and were stained directly, without being cultured. So that batch effects would be minimized, each experiment stained and sorted samples in pairs, pairing one healthy donor with one patient. The paper's findings and limits, for the study overall: In all four CD4+ subsets, TCRB CDR3 length was moderately but significantly shorter in type 1 diabetes patients. The naive, central memory and regulatory TCRB repertoires appeared to resemble one another more closely among patients than among healthy donors. PCR may preferentially amplify shorter templates, but because patient and control samples were amplified and corrected together, any resulting skew would affect both groups equally. At VDJ recombination sites, type 1 diabetes patients had fewer insertions and more deleted nucleotides, which implies abnormalities in thymic rearrangement. Because cDNA was sequenced instead of genomic DNA, highly expressing activated cells could be over-represented, though the groups showed no difference in activation or CD3 levels. Only small numbers of individuals were included in the HLA sub-analyses, which left unresolved whether HLA type had any influence on TCRB rearrangement.

Sequencing was carried out using Tregs from blood. The cell subset or site label of this sample denotes: regulatory CD4+ T cells. This clonotype was sampled from a woman aged 18-35 years in good health. The rearranged chain carries TRBV5-1 and TRBJ2-3; 9 central nucleotides agree with TRBD1. The encoded CDR3 is CASSIGQGYTDTQYF. In nucleotide form, the sequence is TGCGCCAGCAGCATTGGACAGGGGTACACAGATACGCAGTATTTT.